This passage covers 5 T cell receptor beta chains from one sample sequenced in a study of OX40 agonist ivuxolimab in advanced cancers. Sequencing was performed with immunoSEQ multiplex PCR; in TCRdb, only in-frame clones are kept and a portion is missing. The sample includes 40,000 to 60,000 clones, 80% to 90% of them seen just once. Sequenced here: CD4+ or CD8+ T cells sorted from blood, sampled in a trial of the OX40 agonist ivuxolimab. The receptors originated from an adult with an advanced solid tumor such as melanoma, head and neck, liver or kidney cancer.

The chain recombines TRBV6-5 with TRBJ1-1; D is undetermined. V was clipped by 0 bases and J by 4 bases, with 9 bases between them. Looked up from germline, CDR1 is MNHEY and CDR2 is SVGAGI. CDR3 size: 14 residues. DNA for the CDR3: TGTGCCAGCAGTTACTCACCTTTGTCCACTGAAGCTTTCTTT. Its translation is CASSYSPLSTEAFF.

This clone has more than one count but fewer than ten. The rearrangement uses TRBV28 and TRBJ2-2; D is uncertain. This CDR3 comprises 16 residues. From germline, CDR1 is MDHEN and CDR2 SYDVKM. Between the trimmed V and J ends, which lost 4 bases and 1 base, there was a span of 13 bases. The CDR3 nucleotides are TGTGCCAGCAGTTCCATCGATTTTTTGAACACCGGGGAGCTGTTTTTT. Translating it yields CASSSIDFLNTGELFF. Supplemented by reference TRBV28 and TRBJ2-2, the full variable domain reads DVKVTQSSRYLVKRTGEKVFLECVQDMDHENMFWYRQDPGLGLRLIYFSYDVKMKEKGDIPEGYSVSREKKERFSLILESASTNQTSMYLCASSSIDFLNTGELFFGEGSRLTVL.

The CDR3 loop is CASSLVGTGSGTEAFF. The CDR3 DNA reads as TGTGCCAGCAGCTTGGTAGGGACAGGCAGCGGCACTGAAGCTTTCTTT. The rearrangement uses TRBV5-8 and TRBJ1-1; 8 bases fit TRBD1. The V gene's germline CDR1 is SGHTS and CDR2 YDEGEE. The ends lost 0 bases at V and 4 bases at J; junction bases unmatched: 8. The CDR3 consists of 16 residues.

This chain links TRBV6-5 with TRBJ1-5, with D hard to call. Germline-derived CDR1 and CDR2 are MNHEY and SVGAGI. V was clipped by 6 bases and J by 0 bases, with 6 bases between them. This CDR3 spans 13 amino acids. In DNA form, the CDR3 reads TGTGCCAGCAGATCCCTTAGCAATCAGCCCCAGCATTTT. Amino acids: CASRSLSNQPQHF.

This sequence joins TRBV6-1 and TRBJ2-1, with a possible D match to TRBD2 (5 bases). Trimming took 1 base from V and 8 from J, leaving 12 bases between them. There are 14 residues in the CDR3. Germline V gene lookup returns CDR1 MNHNS and CDR2 SASEGT. The CDR3 region has the DNA TGTGCCAGCAGTGAAGGGATAGCGTGGCATGAGCAGTTCTTC. It codes for CASSEGIAWHEQFF.